The TCR beta chain under discussion was sequenced for a study of OX40 agonist ivuxolimab in advanced cancers. For the study in its entirety: Ivuxolimab was an agonistic, fully human IgG2 monoclonal antibody directed against OX40 (CD134), a costimulatory receptor. Patients were allowed to have had prior anti-PD-1, anti-PD-L1 or anti-CTLA-4 therapy, and approximately 40% of the dose-escalation patients had been treated with checkpoint inhibitors. Partial responses occurred in three dose-escalation patients: two with cutaneous melanoma and one with hepatocellular carcinoma. Peripheral TCRbeta sequencing was intended to test whether TCR sequence diversity was altered and clonal T-cell expansion was caused by ivuxolimab. A male proportion of approximately 83% and a mean age of approximately 61 years, ranging from roughly 20 to 80, were recorded for the dose-escalation cohort. The paper describes the monotherapy dose-escalation part (N ≈ 51 patients) of the phase I trial of ivuxolimab. Intravenous ivuxolimab was administered to patients every 2 weeks at six dose levels: 0.01, 0.1, 0.3, 1.5, 3 and 10 mg/kg. Among the 52 dose-escalation patients, approximately 20 had hepatocellular carcinoma, approximately 15 melanoma, 9 renal cell carcinoma and 9 head and neck cancer.

Patients with autoimmune disease history or receiving systemic immunosuppression were excluded from the trial. Peripheral blood for TCR sequencing was drawn from every dose cohort at baseline, at cycle 4 day 1 and at cycle 7 day 1. Samples came from an open-label, multicenter, first-in-human phase I dose-escalation trial of ivuxolimab. The trial enrolled adults with locally advanced or metastatic head and neck squamous cell, hepatocellular, melanoma or renal cell carcinoma. Before TCR sequencing, CD4+ T cells and CD8+ T cells were sorted from peripheral blood as separate populations. To sequence the TCRbeta CDR3 region, genomic DNA was isolated from the sorted cells. The immunoSEQ Assay was used to sequence the TCRbeta CDR3 regions. In its TCRdb copy, this immuneACCESS table keeps in-frame sequences only and misses some clones. Where compared with another copy, unresolved V genes explain less than half of these, and the others have no known cause. This sample gives 75,000 to 100,000 clones in total; 84% of them show up just once. The ten most abundant clones make up about 2.7% of the sample.

V drops 3 bases and J drops 0 bases, leaving 6 bases in between. The CDR3 numbers 15 residues from cysteine through phenylalanine. Kept here is only the CDR3 DNA, which spans 45 bases and is read in frame from base 1. CDR1 and CDR2 (MNHEY, SVGAGI) derive from the germline V gene. Regarding this clone: Its antigen is currently not known. No per-base quality is available; no much larger clone lies one base away. This sample includes further DNA sequences coding for the same CDR3.

Findings and caveats that apply to the study as a whole: In partial responders in the 0.1-3.0 mg/kg groups, normalized peripheral clonal expansion was found to be among the lowest, especially among CD8+ T cells. After ivuxolimab, more expanded clones were found on average in CD8+ T cells than in CD4+ T cells. Low levels of normalized T-cell clonal expansion were also seen in some patients who did not respond. Clonal expansion of both CD4+ and CD8+ blood T cells was observed from baseline to week 6 at doses 0.1 to 3.0 mg/kg. The antigen specificity of the peripheral T cells that underwent clonal expansion was not determined.

The chain is made from TRBV6-5 and TRBJ1-6; the D gene cannot be named for sure. This material consisted of CD4+ or CD8+ T cells sorted from blood, taken in a trial of the OX40 agonist ivuxolimab. The sequence was collected from an adult with an advanced solid tumor such as melanoma, head and neck, liver or kidney cancer. The CDR3 loop reads CASSYQSSYNSPLHF. The sequence in DNA is TGTGCCAGCAGTTATCAGAGCTCCTATAATTCACCCCTCCACTTT.